The next 16 T cell receptor beta chains were all read from a single sample in a study of T cell responses to AZD1222 COVID-19 vaccine (dated by TCRdb to about 2021). In the paper's terms, the time point label means: baseline before first vaccination. Explained via the paper, the treatment or condition label denotes: meningococcal conjugate vaccine given as trial control. The library came from the immunoSEQ multiplex PCR assay. The clones in this table, taken by TCRdb from immuneACCESS, are in-frame only. Not every clone is retained; where verified, under half of the shortfall comes from an unresolved V gene, and the cause of the rest is unknown. In this sample the table shows 210,000 or so clones, about 93% of which occur a single time. Less than 1.2% of the sample comes from the top ten. Sequenced material: peripheral blood, taken on day 0 of MenACWY control vaccination. The receptors shown here come from an adult in good health.

The chain is built from TRBV9 and TRBJ2-7; D unclear. The CDR3 totals 15 residues. CDR1 is SGDLS and CDR2 is YYNGEE in the germline V gene. V lost 0 bases and J 0 bases, leaving 10 bases between the germline ends. The CDR3 loop reads CASSVGSPASYEQYF. The CDR3 nucleotides are TGTGCCAGCAGCGTAGGGTCCCCGGCCTCCTACGAGCAGTACTTC.

The CDR3 reads CASSQDSFYEQYF. DNA for the CDR3: TGTGCCAGCAGCCAAGACAGCTTCTACGAGCAGTACTTC. The V and J genes are TRBV3-1 (or the pseudogene TRBV3-2) and TRBJ2-7; D is ambiguous. The germline gives CDR1 LGHDT, CDR2 YNNKEL (reference sequence). The CDR3 is 13 amino acids. The V and J ends lost 0 bases and 3 bases respectively, with 6 bases between them.

In this sample, this clone turned up once. CDR3 DNA sequence: TGTGCCACCAGCACCAGGACGTTCTACGAGCAGTACTTC. Protein: CATSTRTFYEQYF. J is TRBJ2-7 and V is TRBV15, with D unresolved. The CDR3 is 13 residues long. CDR1 and CDR2 (germline): LNHNV, YYDKDF (reference sequence). V lost 4 bases and J 3 bases, leaving 10 bases between the germline ends.

The chain is built from TRBV7-9 and TRBJ2-7; TRBD1 aligns across 7 bases. Trimming removed 5 bases from V and 4 bases from J; junction bases left unmatched: 5. The CDR3 spans 13 residues. Germline lookup yields CDR1 SEHNR and CDR2 FQNEAQ (reference sequence). The CDR3 nucleotides are TGTGCCAGCAGCCCAAGACAGGGTTACGAGCAGTACTTC. Protein product: CASSPRQGYEQYF.

The chain combines TRBV28 with TRBJ2-7, with D possibly matching TRBD1 (6 bases). CDR1 MDHEN and CDR2 SYDVKM come from the germline V gene. The CDR3 has 18 residues. Trimming removed 4 bases at V and 0 bases at J, with 22 bases between. The CDR3 spells CASSSPGRTDRDSYEQYF. For the CDR3, the DNA is TGTGCCAGCAGTTCACCGGGTCGGACAGATCGAGACTCCTACGAGCAGTACTTC.

This clone was seen a handful of times. The rearrangement joins TRBV5-8 to TRBJ1-2; D is uncertain. V was pared by 5 bases and J by 6 bases, with 14 bases between. This CDR3 has 13 amino acids. Germline V lookup: CDR1 SGHTS, CDR2 YDEGEE. The CDR3 DNA reads as TGTGCCAGCAGACTGATTCGGGGAAATGGCTACACCTTC. Protein sequence: CASRLIRGNGYTF.

The V call is TRBV10-3, the J call TRBJ2-3, with TRBD1 identical over 9 bases. The CDR3 extends over 16 amino acids. Germline-derived CDR1 and CDR2 are ENHRY and SYGVKD. Trimming removed 2 bases from V and 3 bases from J; junction bases left unmatched: 6. CDR3 in DNA: TGTGCCATCAGTGAGCCCCGGGACAGGGCAACAGATACGCAGTATTTT. Translated, it gives CAISEPRDRATDTQYF.

The rearrangement links TRBV14 to TRBJ2-7; perhaps TRBD2 as D (6 bases). The germline V gene has CDR1 SGHDN and CDR2 FVKESK. Trimming pared 5 bases from V and 6 bases from J, leaving 17 bases between. The CDR3 sequence is 14 residues long. CDR3 DNA: TGTGCCAGCAGCGCGATTCTAGCGCGCGGCGAGCAGTACTTC. Translated, it gives CASSAILARGEQYF.

The rearrangement uses TRBV15 and TRBJ1-4; TRBD1 is a possible D gene (6 bases). V shed 5 bases and J shed 8 bases, with 24 bases lying between them. CDR1 LNHNV and CDR2 YYDKDF come from the germline V gene (reference sequence). CDR3 length equals 17 residues. For the CDR3, the DNA is TGTGCCACCAGCCCGTTAGGGACCGGGACCGGGGGCGAAAAACTGTTTTTT. Amino acid sequence: CATSPLGTGTGGEKLFF. Using reference TRBV15 and TRBJ1-4 for the parts outside the CDR3, the full variable domain is DAMVIQNPRYQVTQFGKPVTLSCSQTLNHNVMYWYQQKSSQAPKLLFHYYDKDFNNEADTPDNFQSRRPNTSFCFLDIRSPGLGDTAMYLCATSPLGTGTGGEKLFFGSGTQLSVL.

This clone occurred once. This sequence joins TRBV6-1 and TRBJ1-5; D is perhaps TRBD1 (5 bases). The V gene's germline CDR1 is MNHNS and CDR2 SASEGT. V was pared by 0 bases and J by 9 bases, with 15 bases between. This CDR3 is built from 15 residues. The CDR3 DNA reads TGTGCCAGCAGTGAAGCGGGGGGTTGGAGTCGGCCCCAGCATTTT. Translated: CASSEAGGWSRPQHF.

CDR3 in amino acids: CATLRGQPSTDTQYF. The DNA for the CDR3 is TGTGCCACCCTACGGGGACAGCCTAGCACAGATACGCAGTATTTT. The chain links TRBV2 to TRBJ2-3; 7 bases match TRBD1. With 10 bases clipped from V and 0 bases from J, the junction kept 10 bases outside the gene matches. The CDR3 spans 15 residues. The germline CDR1 and CDR2 sequences are SNHLY and FYNNEI.

The rearrangement links TRBV28 to TRBJ1-4; D is ambiguous. The CDR3 sequence is 15 residues long. CDR1 is MDHEN and CDR2 is SYDVKM in the germline V gene. V was shortened by 5 bases and J by 8 bases, with 18 bases between the two germline ends. The chain's CDR3 is CASSNPHVVREKLFF. The CDR3 region has the DNA TGTGCCAGCAGTAATCCTCATGTAGTTAGAGAAAAACTGTTTTTT.

Written as DNA, the CDR3 is TGTGCCAGCAGTTCCGGTGGGACGGCTGGAAACACCATATATTTT. It is translated as CASSSGGTAGNTIYF. V is TRBV7-2 and J is TRBJ1-3; tentatively, D is TRBD1 (5 bases). Germline lookup yields CDR1 SGHTA and CDR2 FQGNSA. The CDR3 runs 15 residues. The V end lost 6 bases, the J end lost 2 bases, and 14 bases lay between the germline ends.

This chain uses TRBV6-5 with TRBJ1-5; possible D gene TRBD1, 5 bases. Trimming removed 2 bases from V and 7 bases from J, with 15 bases in between. The germline CDR1 and CDR2 sequences are MNHEY and SVGAGI. The CDR3 covers 15 residues. Here the CDR3 reads CASSYDSGRRQPQHF. The CDR3 coding sequence is TGTGCCAGCAGTTACGACAGTGGCCGAAGGCAGCCCCAGCATTTT.

This chain connects TRBV27 to TRBJ2-3; 9 bases fit TRBD2. Germline lookup yields CDR1 MNHEY and CDR2 SMNVEV (reference sequence). With V trimmed by 0 bases and J by 6 bases, 10 bases remained unmatched. The CDR3 runs 17 residues. The CDR3 bases are TGTGCCAGCAGTTTATCTGGGACTAGCACCGTTTTTGATACGCAGTATTTT. This codes for CASSLSGTSTVFDTQYF.

The chain has TRBV2 and TRBJ2-7; possibly TRBD2 for D (5 bases). Trimming shortened V by 6 bases and J by 0 bases, and 12 bases separated the two germline ends. Germline CDR1 reads SNHLY; CDR2 reads FYNNEI. The CDR3 consists of 14 residues. In DNA, the CDR3 is TGTGCCAGCAGCAAGGACTCACGCTCCTACGAGCAGTACTTC. Translation gives CASSKDSRSYEQYF.